The 31 T cell receptor beta chains in this list originate from one sample, sequenced in a study of early T cells in non-severe SARS-CoV-2 infection. From the 5' RACE reads, TCRdb called clonotypes with MiXCR, one entry per CDR3 protein. Of about 35,000 distinct CDR3 sequences in the sample, 5% to 7% were seen once. Sequenced material: whole blood. These receptors all stem from an adult who was a healthcare worker with PCR-confirmed SARS-CoV-2 infection or an uninfected control (not recorded which).

The chain is built from TRBV9 and TRBJ2-5, with TRBD2 matching over 9 bases. V lost 0 bases, J lost 5 bases, and 5 bases stayed unmatched. The germline V gene has CDR1 SGDLS and CDR2 YYNGEE. This CDR3 has 15 amino acids. CDR3 in DNA: TGTGCCAGCAGCGTAGGAGCGGGAGGTGACGAGACCCAGTACTTC. This sequence encodes CASSVGAGGDETQYF.

This clonotype has a count of ten or more. V is TRBV19 and J is TRBJ2-6, with TRBD1 as a possible D gene (6 bases). V lost 6 bases and J lost 0, with 12 bases in between. Germline V gene sequence: CDR1 LNHDA, CDR2 SQIVND (reference sequence). The length of the CDR3 is 16 residues. The CDR3 DNA follows: TGTGCCAGTAGATACAGGGCCGCCTCTGGGGCCAACGTCCTGACTTTC. Translating it yields CASRYRAASGANVLTF.

This clonotype was seen at least ten times. V usage is TRBV6-6 and J usage is TRBJ2-7; TRBD2 matches at 10 bases. Germline V gene sequence: CDR1 MNHNY, CDR2 SVGAGI (reference sequence). V dropped 2 bases and J dropped 0; count of bases not matched to a gene: 7. The CDR3 loop spans 17 amino acids. The CDR3 DNA is TGTGCCAGCAGTTACAACCCTAGCGGGGGAAACTCCTACGAGCAGTACTTC. This sequence encodes CASSYNPSGGNSYEQYF.

V and J are TRBV18 and TRBJ1-2; D remains ambiguous. Germline loops: CDR1 KGHSH, CDR2 LQKENI. The V and J ends lost 3 bases and 4 bases respectively, with 9 bases between them. The CDR3 contains 13 residues. DNA of the CDR3: TGTGCCAGCTCACCCCAGGACGGCTATGGCTACACCTTC. Protein sequence: CASSPQDGYGYTF.

The sample holds many counts of this clonotype. J is TRBJ1-3 and V is TRBV12-3 or TRBV12-4, with D perhaps matching TRBD1 (5 bases). This CDR3 spans 14 amino acids. Trimming pared 2 bases from V and 0 bases from J, leaving 5 bases between. CDR3 amino acids: CASSLRGSGNTIYF. CDR3 sequence (DNA): TGTGCCAGCAGTTTAAGGGGCTCTGGAAACACCATATATTTT.

Ten or more counts support this clonotype. This chain uses TRBV2 with TRBJ2-7, with D maybe TRBD2 (6 bases). The CDR3 is made up of 14 amino acids. The V and J ends lost 7 bases and 3 bases respectively, with 16 bases between them. Germline values: CDR1 SNHLY, CDR2 FYNNEI. The CDR3 bases are TGTGCCAGCACTCTGAGGGGTAGCGGCTACGAGCAGTACTTC. Translated, it gives CASTLRGSGYEQYF.

This clonotype has ten or more counts. This chain joins TRBV7-6 and TRBJ2-1, with D uncertain. Trimming took off 0 bases at V and 2 bases at J, with 8 bases between the two ends. Germline-derived CDR1 and CDR2 are SGHVS and FNYEAQ. The CDR3 is 15 residues long. CDR3 region: CASSLAGNTYNEQFF. As DNA, the CDR3 is TGTGCCAGCAGCTTAGCAGGTAATACCTACAATGAGCAGTTCTTC.

At least ten counts were recorded for this clonotype. The gene calls are TRBV18 and TRBJ2-7, with 12 bases matching TRBD2. CDR1 and CDR2 from the germline V gene are KGHSH and LQKENI. V lost 5 bases, J lost 0 bases, and 8 bases stayed unmatched. The CDR3 is made up of 17 amino acids. The DNA for the CDR3 is TGTGCCAGCTCAGCGACTAGCGGGGGAGAGGGCTCCTACGAGCAGTACTTC. Translating gives CASSATSGGEGSYEQYF.

In this sample, this clonotype turned up many times. The CDR3 DNA reads TGTGCCAGCAGCAGACAGAACGGATGGAACTATGGCTACACCTTC. This translates into CASSRQNGWNYGYTF. J is TRBJ1-2 and V is TRBV12-3 or TRBV12-4, with D possibly TRBD1 on 5 matching bases. The CDR3 length is 15 residues. Trimming left V 6 bases short and J 2 bases short, with 16 bases between.

This clonotype appeared a few times. The J gene is TRBJ2-2, the V gene TRBV18; TRBD2 is a possible D gene (6 bases). Between the trimmed V and J ends, which lost 8 bases and 7 bases, there was a span of 11 bases. Per germline, CDR1 KGHSH and CDR2 LQKENI. The CDR3 is 12 residues long. The CDR3 here is CASNAGNGELFF. The CDR3 region has the DNA TGTGCCAGCAACGCGGGGAACGGGGAGCTGTTTTTT.

The V and J genes are TRBV7-9 and TRBJ2-4, with D perhaps TRBD1 (6 bases). Germline-derived CDR1 and CDR2 are SEHNR and FQNEAQ (reference sequence). The germline V and J ends were trimmed by 1 base and 8 bases, with 15 bases remaining between them. The CDR3 totals 15 residues. CDR3 region: CASSLEDQQGYIQYF. DNA for the CDR3: TGTGCCAGCAGCTTAGAGGACCAACAGGGATACATTCAGTACTTC. Full variable domain (outside the CDR3, taken from reference TRBV7-9 and TRBJ2-4): DTGVSQNPRHKITKRGQNVTFRCDPISEHNRLYWYRQTLGQGPEFLTYFQNEAQLEKSRLLSDRFSAERPKGSFSTLEIQRTEQGDSAMYLCASSLEDQQGYIQYFGAGTRLSVL.

This clonotype has at least ten counts. The chain uses TRBV6-6 and TRBJ2-1, with no clear D. The V end lost 4 bases, the J end lost 9 bases, and 13 bases lay between the germline ends. The CDR3 sequence is 13 residues long. CDR1 MNHNY and CDR2 SVGAGI come from the germline V gene (reference sequence). In nucleotides, the CDR3 is TGTGCCAGCAGTTTACGTACTGGAACTGAGCAGTTCTTC. Protein sequence: CASSLRTGTEQFF.

The genes are TRBV5-6 and TRBJ1-1; TRBD1 matches 10 bases. The CDR3 length is 15 residues. CDR1 SGHDT and CDR2 YYEEEE come from the germline V gene. V gave up 1 base and J gave up 10 bases; unmatched junction bases: 10. The CDR3 coding sequence is TGTGCCAGCAGCTTGAGTGACAGGGGGCCGGCTATAGCTTTCTTT. Translating gives CASSLSDRGPAIAFF.

J is TRBJ2-2 and V is TRBV30, with 7 bases lining up with TRBD2. Germline lookup yields CDR1 GTSNPN and CDR2 SVGIG (reference sequence). V dropped 7 bases and J dropped 5; count of bases not matched to a gene: 16. The CDR3 totals 16 residues. This CDR3 is CASYSGSARITGELFF. The CDR3, as DNA: TGTGCCTCTTATAGCGGGTCGGCACGTATTACCGGGGAGCTGTTTTTT.

This clonotype showed up many times. The rearrangement uses TRBV4-1 and TRBJ2-7, with 9 bases matching TRBD2. CDR3 length: 18 amino acids. V was pared by 0 bases and J by 6 bases, with 15 bases of the junction left unmatched. Per germline, CDR1 MGHRA and CDR2 YSYEKL. The CDR3 nucleotides read TGCGCCAGCAGCCAAGACTTTCCCCTGGCTAGCGGGAAGGGCGAGCAGTACTTC. It yields the protein CASSQDFPLASGKGEQYF.

This clonotype was observed a few times. The chain employs TRBV20-1 and TRBJ2-4, with D unresolved. Germline CDR1 and CDR2: DFQATT and SNEGSKA (reference sequence). The CDR3 spans 11 residues. Trimming pared 2 bases from V and 7 bases from J, leaving 6 bases between. The CDR3 region is CSARPGNIQYF. Here the CDR3 DNA reads TGCAGTGCTAGACCAGGCAACATTCAGTACTTC.

At least ten counts were recorded for this clonotype. The chain links TRBV5-1 to TRBJ1-1; the D is unclear. The germline CDR1 and CDR2 sequences are SGHRS and YFSETQ. This CDR3 is built from 15 residues. V dropped 1 base and J dropped 0 bases, with 10 bases sitting between them. CDR3 in DNA: TGCGCCAGCAGCTTGTATGGGAAGTTGAACACTGAAGCTTTCTTT. Translated: CASSLYGKLNTEAFF.

This clonotype occurred many times. The chain combines TRBV20-1 with TRBJ2-1; D not certain. V gave up 6 bases and J gave up 9 bases, with 15 bases separating them. Germline CDR1 reads DFQATT; CDR2 reads SNEGSKA (reference sequence). The CDR3 totals 12 residues. This chain's CDR3 is CSAPIRPVEQFF. The CDR3 nucleotides read TGCAGTGCCCCGATAAGACCCGTTGAGCAGTTCTTC.

There are many counts of this clonotype. In nucleotides, the CDR3 is TGTGCCAGCAGCTCCCCGGGGCTCGCCATAGTAAAGTTCTTC. Its protein is CASSSPGLAIVKFF. The chain employs TRBV28 and TRBJ2-1; D possibly uses TRBD1 or TRBD2 (5 bases each). CDR3 length: 14 amino acids. The ends were cut back, 6 bases at V and 14 bases at J, with 23 bases in the middle. CDR1 and CDR2 (germline): MDHEN, SYDVKM.

This clonotype was observed a handful of times. This sequence joins TRBV12-3 or TRBV12-4 and TRBJ1-4; unclear D gene. V was cut by 5 bases and J by 7 bases, with 8 bases left in between. This CDR3 has 12 amino acids. The CDR3 DNA sequence: TGTGCCAGCAGTCAAATGGGTGAAAAACTGTTTTTT. This sequence encodes CASSQMGEKLFF.

This clonotype came up a few times. The gene calls are TRBV20-1 and TRBJ2-1; TRBD2 matches 9 bases. V was clipped by 0 bases and J by 15 bases; unmatched bases: 9. Germline loops: CDR1 DFQATT, CDR2 SNEGSKA (reference sequence). The CDR3 is 13 residues long. The CDR3 protein is CSARDPGTSPLFF. For the CDR3, the DNA is TGCAGTGCTAGAGATCCAGGGACTAGCCCCCTGTTCTTC.

This chain connects TRBV9 to TRBJ2-7; D may correspond to TRBD1 or TRBD2 (5 bases each). Germline-derived CDR1 and CDR2 are SGDLS and YYNGEE. The CDR3 sequence is 14 residues long. Trimming pared 0 bases from V and 4 bases from J, leaving 11 bases between. This CDR3 is CASSVEGRNYEQYF. In DNA form, the CDR3 reads TGTGCCAGCAGCGTAGAGGGACGTAATTACGAGCAGTACTTC.

This clonotype was seen only a few times. Written as DNA, the CDR3 is TGTGCCAGCAGCTTACATAGCGGAACAGATACGCAGTATTTT. Amino acid sequence: CASSLHSGTDTQYF. The V call is TRBV7-7, the J call TRBJ2-3; TRBD2 is a possible D gene (6 bases). V gave up 2 bases and J gave up 3 bases, with 9 bases separating them. Germline values: CDR1 SSHAT, CDR2 FNYEAQ (reference sequence). This CDR3 has 14 residues.

Many counts were recorded for this clonotype. The CDR3 here is CASSGSVEQFF. CDR3 DNA: TGTGCCAGCAGCGGTAGCGTTGAGCAGTTCTTC. This chain connects TRBV7-9 to TRBJ2-1; D might be TRBD2 (5 bases). The CDR3 has 11 residues. Germline CDR1 SEHNR, CDR2 FQNEAQ (reference sequence). V was clipped by 5 bases and J by 9 bases, with 8 bases between them.

The chain is built from TRBV20-1 and TRBJ2-7; 12 bases align to TRBD2. V lost 3 bases and J lost 2; bases outside the gene matches: 5. The CDR3 consists of 15 residues. Germline V gives CDR1 DFQATT, CDR2 SNEGSKA (reference sequence). CDR3 bases: TGCAGTGCTAGCGCCCCTAGCGGGAGGGCCTACGAGCAGTACTTC. Translation: CSASAPSGRAYEQYF.

This clonotype has at least ten counts. This chain connects TRBV5-1 to TRBJ2-3; a possible D gene is TRBD1 (5 bases). The CDR3 contains 13 residues. CDR1 SGHRS and CDR2 YFSETQ come from the germline V gene. Trimming pared 0 bases from V and 4 bases from J, leaving 6 bases between. Here the CDR3 DNA reads TGCGCCAGCAGCTTGGAGGGGTCAGATACGCAGTATTTT. It is translated as CASSLEGSDTQYF.

V and J are TRBV6-2 or TRBV6-3 and TRBJ2-1; 9 bases match TRBD2. The CDR3 sequence is 14 residues long. In germline, CDR1 is MNHEY, CDR2 SVGEGT. V was pared by 2 bases and J by 4 bases, with 0 bases of the junction left unmatched. The CDR3 reads CASSYTSGYNEQFF. DNA for the CDR3: TGTGCCAGCAGTTACACTAGCGGGTACAATGAGCAGTTCTTC.

This clonotype appeared many times. The V and J genes are TRBV6-1 and TRBJ2-5; no reliable D call. The germline gives CDR1 MNHNS, CDR2 SASEGT. The CDR3 extends over 15 amino acids. V was clipped by 4 bases and J by 2 bases, with 14 bases between them. CDR3 sequence reads: CASSVWQVVQETQYF. Here the CDR3 DNA reads TGTGCCAGCAGTGTATGGCAGGTAGTACAAGAGACCCAGTACTTC.

The chain carries TRBV28 and TRBJ1-1; no firm D call. Trimming took 7 bases from V and 0 from J, leaving 9 bases between them. This CDR3 comprises 13 residues. Germline lookup yields CDR1 MDHEN and CDR2 SYDVKM. This CDR3 is CASTLELNTEAFF. The CDR3 nucleotides are TGTGCCAGCACCCTAGAGCTGAACACTGAAGCTTTCTTT. Full variable domain (missing parts from reference TRBV28 and TRBJ1-1): DVKVTQSSRYLVKRTGEKVFLECVQDMDHENMFWYRQDPGLGLRLIYFSYDVKMKEKGDIPEGYSVSREKKERFSLILESASTNQTSMYLCASTLELNTEAFFGQGTRLTVV.

The chain has TRBV5-1 and TRBJ1-1; D gene ambiguous. There are 17 residues in the CDR3. CDR1 is SGHRS, CDR2 YFSETQ, per germline. The germline V and J ends were trimmed by 2 bases and 1 base, with 18 bases remaining between them. CDR3 DNA: TGCGCCAGCAGCTTTAGTCTCTCGCGCCTGGCGAACACTGAAGCTTTCTTT. Its protein is CASSFSLSRLANTEAFF.

Only a few counts were recorded for this clonotype. The V call is TRBV20-1, the J call TRBJ2-2; D gene uncertain. V was pared by 3 bases and J by 8 bases, with 13 bases between. Looked up from germline, CDR1 is DFQATT and CDR2 is SNEGSKA (reference sequence). The CDR3 contains 13 residues. The CDR3 DNA is TGCAGTGCTAGCAGTCCCTTGGCGGGGGAGCTGTTTTTT. Protein sequence: CSASSPLAGELFF.